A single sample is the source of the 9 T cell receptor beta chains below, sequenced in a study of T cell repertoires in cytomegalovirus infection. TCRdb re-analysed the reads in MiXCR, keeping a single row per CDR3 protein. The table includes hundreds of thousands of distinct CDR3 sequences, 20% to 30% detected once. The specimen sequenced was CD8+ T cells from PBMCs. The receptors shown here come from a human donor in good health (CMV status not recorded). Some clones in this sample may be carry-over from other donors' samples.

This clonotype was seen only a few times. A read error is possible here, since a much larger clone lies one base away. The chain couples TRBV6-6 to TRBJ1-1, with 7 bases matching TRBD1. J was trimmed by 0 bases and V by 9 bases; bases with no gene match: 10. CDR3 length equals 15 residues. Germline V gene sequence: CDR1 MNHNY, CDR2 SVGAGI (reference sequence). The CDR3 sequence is CASPSDRAMNTEAFF. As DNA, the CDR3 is TGTGCCAGTCCTTCCGACAGGGCCATGAACACTGAAGCTTTCTTT.

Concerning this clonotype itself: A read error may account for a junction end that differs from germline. As DNA, the CDR3 is TGTGCCAGCAACCAAGACCGGGAAGCTTTCTTT. It specifies CASNQDREAFF. The chain carries TRBV14 and TRBJ1-1; D unresolved. The CDR3 sequence is 11 residues long. Germline V CDR1 and CDR2: SGHDN, FVKESK.

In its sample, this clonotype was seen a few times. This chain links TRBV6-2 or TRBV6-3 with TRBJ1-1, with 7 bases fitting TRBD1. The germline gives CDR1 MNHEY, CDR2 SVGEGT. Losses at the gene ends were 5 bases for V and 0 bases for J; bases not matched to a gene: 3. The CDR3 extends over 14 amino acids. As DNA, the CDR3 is TGTGCCAGCAGTATTACAGGGGTGAACACTGAAGCTTTCTTT. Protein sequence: CASSITGVNTEAFF.

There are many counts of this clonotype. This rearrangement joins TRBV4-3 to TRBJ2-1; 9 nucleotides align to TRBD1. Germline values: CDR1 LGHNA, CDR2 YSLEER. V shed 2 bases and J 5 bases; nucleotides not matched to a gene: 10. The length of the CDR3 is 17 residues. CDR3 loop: CASSQSRGTGYHNEQFF. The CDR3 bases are TGCGCCAGCAGCCAATCTAGGGGGACAGGGTACCACAATGAGCAGTTCTTC.

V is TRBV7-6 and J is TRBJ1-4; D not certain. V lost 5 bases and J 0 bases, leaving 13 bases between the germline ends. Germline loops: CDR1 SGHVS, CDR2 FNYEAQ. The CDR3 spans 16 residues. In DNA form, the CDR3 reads TGTGCCAGCAGCCGCCTACTGCCGCCAACTAATGAAAAACTGTTTTTT. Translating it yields CASSRLLPPTNEKLFF.

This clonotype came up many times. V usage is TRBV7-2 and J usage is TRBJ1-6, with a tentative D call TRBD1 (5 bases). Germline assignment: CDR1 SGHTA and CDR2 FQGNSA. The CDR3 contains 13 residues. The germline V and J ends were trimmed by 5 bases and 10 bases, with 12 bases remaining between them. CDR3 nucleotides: TGTGCCAGCAGCCTGTGGCAGGGATCACCCCTCCACTTT. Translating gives CASSLWQGSPLHF.

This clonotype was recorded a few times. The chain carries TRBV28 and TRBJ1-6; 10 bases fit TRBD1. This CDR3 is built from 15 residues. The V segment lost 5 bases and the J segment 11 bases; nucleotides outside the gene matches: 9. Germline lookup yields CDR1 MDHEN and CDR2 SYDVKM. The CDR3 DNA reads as TGTGCCAGCAGTGCGGGACAGGGGAAGGCGACACCCCTCCACTTT. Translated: CASSAGQGKATPLHF.

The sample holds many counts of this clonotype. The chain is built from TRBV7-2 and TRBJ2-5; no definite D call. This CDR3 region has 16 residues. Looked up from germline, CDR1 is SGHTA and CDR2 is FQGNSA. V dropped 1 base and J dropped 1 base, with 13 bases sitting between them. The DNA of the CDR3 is TGTGCCAGCAGCTTAGGATACCGAGGTATCCAAGAGACCCAGTACTTC. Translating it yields CASSLGYRGIQETQYF.

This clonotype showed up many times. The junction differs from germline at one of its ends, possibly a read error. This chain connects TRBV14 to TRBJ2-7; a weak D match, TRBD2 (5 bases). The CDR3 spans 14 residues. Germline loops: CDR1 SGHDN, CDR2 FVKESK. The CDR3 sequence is CASSQDRGLYEQYF. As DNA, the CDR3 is TGCGCCAGCAGCCAAGATCGGGGTCTCTACGAGCAGTACTTC.